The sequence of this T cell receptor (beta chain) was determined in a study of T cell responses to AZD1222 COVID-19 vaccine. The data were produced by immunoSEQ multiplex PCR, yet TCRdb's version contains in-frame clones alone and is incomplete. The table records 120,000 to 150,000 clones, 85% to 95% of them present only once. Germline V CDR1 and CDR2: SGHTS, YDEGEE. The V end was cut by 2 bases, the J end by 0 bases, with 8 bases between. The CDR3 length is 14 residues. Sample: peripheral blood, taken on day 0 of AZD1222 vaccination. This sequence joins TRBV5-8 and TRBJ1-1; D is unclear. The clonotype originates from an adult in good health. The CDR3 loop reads CASSFFVLNTEAFF. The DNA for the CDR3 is TGTGCCAGCAGCTTCTTTGTTCTGAACACTGAAGCTTTCTTT.